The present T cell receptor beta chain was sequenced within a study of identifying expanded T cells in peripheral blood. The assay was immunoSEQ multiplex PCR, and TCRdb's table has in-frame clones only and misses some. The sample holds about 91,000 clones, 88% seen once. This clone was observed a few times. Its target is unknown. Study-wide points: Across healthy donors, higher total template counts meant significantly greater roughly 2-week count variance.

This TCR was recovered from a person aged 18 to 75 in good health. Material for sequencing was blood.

The DNA of the CDR3 is TGCGCCAGCAGCTTGGTGGCGGGGGCTGAGCAGTTCTTC. It codes for CASSLVAGAEQFF. V and J are TRBV5-1 and TRBJ2-1; possible D gene TRBD2, 7 bases. The germline V gene encodes CDR1 SGHRS and CDR2 YFSETQ. The V and J ends lost 0 bases and 9 bases respectively, with 10 bases between them. The CDR3 covers 13 residues.